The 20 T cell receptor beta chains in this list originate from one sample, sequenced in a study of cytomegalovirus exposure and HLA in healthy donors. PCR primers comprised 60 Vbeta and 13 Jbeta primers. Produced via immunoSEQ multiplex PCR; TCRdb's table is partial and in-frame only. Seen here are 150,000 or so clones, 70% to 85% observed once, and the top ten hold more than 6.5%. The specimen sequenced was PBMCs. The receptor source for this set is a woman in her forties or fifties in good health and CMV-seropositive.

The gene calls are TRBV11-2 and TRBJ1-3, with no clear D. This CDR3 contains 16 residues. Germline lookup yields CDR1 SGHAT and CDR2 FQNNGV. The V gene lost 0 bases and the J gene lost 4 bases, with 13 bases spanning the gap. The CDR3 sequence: CASSLEAARPGNTIYF. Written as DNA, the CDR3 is TGTGCCAGCAGCTTAGAAGCGGCTCGGCCAGGAAACACCATATATTTT.

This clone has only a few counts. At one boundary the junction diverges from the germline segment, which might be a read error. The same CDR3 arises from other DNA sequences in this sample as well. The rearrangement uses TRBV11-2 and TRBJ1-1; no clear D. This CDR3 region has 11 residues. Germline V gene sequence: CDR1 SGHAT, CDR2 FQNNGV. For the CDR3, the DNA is TGCGCCAGCAGGCCGGGAACTGAAGCTTTCTTT. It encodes CASRPGTEAFF.

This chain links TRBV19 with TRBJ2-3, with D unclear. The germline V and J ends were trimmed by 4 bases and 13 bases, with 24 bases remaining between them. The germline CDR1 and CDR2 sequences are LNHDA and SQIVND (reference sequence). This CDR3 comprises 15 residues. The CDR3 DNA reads TGTGCCAGTAGTACGGCCGACGTCACAGTTCTGATTAAGTATTTT. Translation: CASSTADVTVLIKYF.

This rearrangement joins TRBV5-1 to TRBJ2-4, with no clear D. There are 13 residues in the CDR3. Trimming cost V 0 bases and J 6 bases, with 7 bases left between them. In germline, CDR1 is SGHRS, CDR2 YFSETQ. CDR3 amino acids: CASSLDVGNIQYF. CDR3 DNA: TGCGCCAGCAGCTTGGACGTCGGAAACATTCAGTACTTC.

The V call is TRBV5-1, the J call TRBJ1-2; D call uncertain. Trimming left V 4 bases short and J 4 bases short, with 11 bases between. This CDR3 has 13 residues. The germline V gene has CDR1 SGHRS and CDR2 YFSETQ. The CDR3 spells CASSTNRGYGYTF. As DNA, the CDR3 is TGCGCCAGCAGCACCAACCGGGGCTATGGCTACACCTTC.

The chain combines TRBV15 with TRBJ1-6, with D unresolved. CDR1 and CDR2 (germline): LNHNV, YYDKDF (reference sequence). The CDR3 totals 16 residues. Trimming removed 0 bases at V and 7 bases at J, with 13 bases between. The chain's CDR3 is CATSRDFGSWNSPLHF. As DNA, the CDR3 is TGTGCCACCAGCAGAGATTTCGGGTCGTGGAATTCACCCCTCCACTTT.

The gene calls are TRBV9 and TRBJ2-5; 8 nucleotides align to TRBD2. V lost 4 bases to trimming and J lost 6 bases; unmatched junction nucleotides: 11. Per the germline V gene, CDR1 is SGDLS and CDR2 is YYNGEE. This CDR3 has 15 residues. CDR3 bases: TGTGCCAGCAGCTCCTCTAATAGCGGGGAACAGACCCAGTACTTC. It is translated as CASSSSNSGEQTQYF.

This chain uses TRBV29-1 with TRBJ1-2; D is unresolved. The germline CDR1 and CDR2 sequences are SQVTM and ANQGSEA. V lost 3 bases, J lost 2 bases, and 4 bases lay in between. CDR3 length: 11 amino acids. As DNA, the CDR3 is TGCAGCGTTGAGTTAAACTATGGCTACACCTTC. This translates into CSVELNYGYTF.

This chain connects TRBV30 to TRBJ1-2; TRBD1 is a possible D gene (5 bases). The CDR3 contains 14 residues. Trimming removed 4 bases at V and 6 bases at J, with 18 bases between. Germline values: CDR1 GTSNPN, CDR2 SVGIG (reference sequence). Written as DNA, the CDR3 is TGTGCCTGGAATAGGGGCCTAAGTTCGGATGGCTACACCTTC. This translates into CAWNRGLSSDGYTF. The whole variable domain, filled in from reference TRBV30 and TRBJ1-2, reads SQTIHQWPATLVQPVGSPLSLECTVEGTSNPNLYWYRQAAGRGLQLLFYSVGIGQISSEVPQNLSASRPQDRQFILSSKKLLLSDSGFYLCAWNRGLSSDGYTFGSGTRLTVV.

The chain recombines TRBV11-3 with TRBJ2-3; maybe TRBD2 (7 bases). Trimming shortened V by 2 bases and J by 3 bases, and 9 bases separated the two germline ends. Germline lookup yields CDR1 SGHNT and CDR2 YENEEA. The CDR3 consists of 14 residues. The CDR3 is CASSLRGGTDTQYF. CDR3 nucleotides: TGTGCCAGCAGCTTAAGGGGGGGGACAGATACGCAGTATTTT. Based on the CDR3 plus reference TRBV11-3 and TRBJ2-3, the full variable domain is EAGVVQSPRYKIIEKKQPVAFWCNPISGHNTLYWYLQNLGQGPELLIRYENEEAVDDSQLPKDRFSAERLKGVDSTLKIQPAELGDSAVYLCASSLRGGTDTQYFGPGTRLTVL.

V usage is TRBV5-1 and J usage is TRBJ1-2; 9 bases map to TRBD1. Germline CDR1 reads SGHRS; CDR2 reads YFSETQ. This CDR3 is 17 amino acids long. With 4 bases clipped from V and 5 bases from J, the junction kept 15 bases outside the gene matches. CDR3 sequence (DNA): TGCGCCAGCAGCCCTGGGACAGGGAAGGGAAACCCATATGGCTACACCTTC. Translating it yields CASSPGTGKGNPYGYTF.

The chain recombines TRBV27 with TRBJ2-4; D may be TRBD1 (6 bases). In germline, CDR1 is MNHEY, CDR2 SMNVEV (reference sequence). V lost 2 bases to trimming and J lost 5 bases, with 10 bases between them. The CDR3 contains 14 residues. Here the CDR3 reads CASSLSRTENIQYF. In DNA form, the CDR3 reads TGTGCCAGCAGTTTAAGTCGGACAGAAAACATTCAGTACTTC.

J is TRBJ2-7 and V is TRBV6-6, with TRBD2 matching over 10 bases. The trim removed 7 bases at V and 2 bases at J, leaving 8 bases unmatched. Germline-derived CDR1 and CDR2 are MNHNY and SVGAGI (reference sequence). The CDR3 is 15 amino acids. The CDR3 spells CASTLDTSGAYEQYF. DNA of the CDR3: TGTGCCAGCACCCTAGATACTAGCGGGGCCTACGAGCAGTACTTC.

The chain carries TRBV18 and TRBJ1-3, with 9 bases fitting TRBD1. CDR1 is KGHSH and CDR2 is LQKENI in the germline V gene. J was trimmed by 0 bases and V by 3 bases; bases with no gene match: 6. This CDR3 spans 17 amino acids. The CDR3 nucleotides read TGTGCCAGCTCACCCCCGGGACAGGGCTCCTCTGGAAACACCATATATTTT. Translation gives CASSPPGQGSSGNTIYF.

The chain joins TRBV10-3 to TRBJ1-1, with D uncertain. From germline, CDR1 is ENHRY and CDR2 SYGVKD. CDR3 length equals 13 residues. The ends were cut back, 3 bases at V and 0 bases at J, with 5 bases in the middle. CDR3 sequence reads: CAISDPMNTEAFF. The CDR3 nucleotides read TGTGCCATCAGTGACCCCATGAACACTGAAGCTTTCTTT.

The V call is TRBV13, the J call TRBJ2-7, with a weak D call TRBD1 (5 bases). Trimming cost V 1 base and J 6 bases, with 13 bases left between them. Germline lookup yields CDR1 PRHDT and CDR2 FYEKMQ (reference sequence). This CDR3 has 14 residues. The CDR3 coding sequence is TGTGCCAGCAGCTTAGAAGGGGCGCTGCCCGAGCAGTACTTC. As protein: CASSLEGALPEQYF.

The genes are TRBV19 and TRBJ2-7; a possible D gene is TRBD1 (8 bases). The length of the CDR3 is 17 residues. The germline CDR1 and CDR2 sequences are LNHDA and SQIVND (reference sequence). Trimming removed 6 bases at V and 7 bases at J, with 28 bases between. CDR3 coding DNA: TGTGCCAGTAGCCAATCCGCCGGGAGGACAGGGCTTGGGGAGCAGTACTTC. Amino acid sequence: CASSQSAGRTGLGEQYF.

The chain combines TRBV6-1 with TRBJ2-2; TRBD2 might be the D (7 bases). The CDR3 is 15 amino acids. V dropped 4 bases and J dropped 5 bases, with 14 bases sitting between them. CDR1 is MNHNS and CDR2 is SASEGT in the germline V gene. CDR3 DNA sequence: TGTGCCAGCAGTGGGGGGGGCTCGGGAACCGGGGAGCTGTTTTTT. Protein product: CASSGGGSGTGELFF.

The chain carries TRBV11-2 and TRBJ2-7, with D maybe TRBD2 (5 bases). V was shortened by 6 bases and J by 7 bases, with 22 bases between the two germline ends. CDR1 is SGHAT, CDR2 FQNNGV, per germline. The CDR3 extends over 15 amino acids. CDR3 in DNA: TGTGCCAGCAGAAAAAGTGAGGGTGGGATAGGAGAGCAGTACTTC. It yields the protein CASRKSEGGIGEQYF. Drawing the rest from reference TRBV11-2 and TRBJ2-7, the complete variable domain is EAGVAQSPRYKIIEKRQSVAFWCNPISGHATLYWYQQILGQGPKLLIQFQNNGVVDDSQLPKDRFSAERLKGVDSTLKIQPAKLEDSAVYLCASRKSEGGIGEQYFGPGTRLTVT.

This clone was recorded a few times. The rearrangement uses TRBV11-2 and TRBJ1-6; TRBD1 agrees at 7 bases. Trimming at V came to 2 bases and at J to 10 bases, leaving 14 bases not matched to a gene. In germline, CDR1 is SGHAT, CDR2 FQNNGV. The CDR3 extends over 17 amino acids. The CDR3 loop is CASSLLDRAGIGSPLHF. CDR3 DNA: TGTGCCAGCAGCTTACTTGACAGGGCAGGTATCGGATCACCCCTCCACTTT.